The TCR beta chain described here comes from a study of vaccination and CD4 T cells after COVID-19 (dated 2022 in TCRdb). With respect to the entire study: SARS-CoV-2 positivity had been established in the convalescent patients by nasal swab PCR, and mild disease was recorded in roughly ten of these patients and severe disease in one. Post-vaccine blood samples were obtained a median of around 74 days after the second vaccine dose, with a range of roughly 14 to 241 days. In under 13 COVID-19 convalescent patients and 4 infection-naive healthy vaccine recipients, researchers compared the spike-specific CD4+ TCR repertoire from before mRNA vaccination with the repertoire from after. Six males and four females were included in the convalescent cohort, with two Hispanic individuals, seven Caucasians, two Asians and one multiracial person represented. Post-COVID blood samples from convalescent patients were collected a median of around 100 days after diagnosis, with a range of roughly 35 to 180 days. Two doses of either the Pfizer-BioNTech BNT162b2 vaccine (n=8) or the Moderna mRNA-1273 vaccine (n=2) were administered to participants. The paper as a whole reports these results and caveats: The number of convalescent patients in the study was relatively small, and the study did not examine early timepoints following natural infection. In convalescent patients, a median roughly 87% of post-vaccine SARS-CoV-2-reactive clones were detected only after vaccination, and vaccine-specific priming was suggested by this finding. The median number of SARS-CoV-2-reactive clonotypes rose from 20 to 25 after infection to some 40 after vaccination, but the change was not significant. Of the vaccine-specific clones found in convalescent patients, nearly all (304 of 307) were mono-reactive for SARS-CoV-2 spike instead of being cross-reactive with common cold coronaviruses.

The positive SARS-CoV-2 PCR tests of the convalescent patients were dated from March to December 2020, before the Alpha, Beta and Delta variants emerged in the United States. Ficoll-Paque Plus gradient centrifugation was used to isolate PBMCs from whole blood, and the isolated PBMCs were then either used fresh or cryopreserved at -140C. There are a few counts of this clonotype. There is no known antigen for this receptor. No clone much larger than this one lies a single base away; base qualities are absent. Library generation was performed with PCR. For sequencing, an Illumina iSeq 100 was employed. The original pipeline was this. Non-productive sequences were filtered out, and CDR3s that did not start with C, did not end with F or W, or were shorter than 7 amino acids were discarded. Using R version 3.6.1, CDR3 homology was evaluated through Levenshtein distances (stringdist) along with unrooted phylogenetic trees (ape). TCRdb reworked the public reads: Q25 trimming with fastp, MiXCR clone assembly, productive beta chains retained. For every CDR3 protein sequence, its rows merge into one entry that carries the most common genes and DNA. Clone size and V and J calls follow TCRdb, not the original study. The sample profile shows approximately 19,000 distinct CDR3 sequences; 45% to 70% of them were found once. Approximately 1.2% of the sample comes from the top ten.

Based on the germline V gene, the CDR1 and CDR2 sequences are SNHLY and FYNNEI. V is clipped by 4 bases and J by 5 bases, and the sequence between their germline boundaries is 15 bases long. The CDR3, cysteine through phenylalanine, is 15 amino acids long. Only the CDR3 part of the read is kept: 45 bases, read in frame from the first base. The material was CD4+ T cells from blood, obtained after SARS-CoV-2 vaccination. The receptor chain draws on TRBV2 and TRBJ2-1, with TRBD2 perhaps the D gene, on 6 matching bases. This clonotype originated in a human donor who had recovered from COVID-19. DNA sequence: TGTGCCAGCAGTGTGATCAGCGGGCCTAACAATGAGCAGTTCTTC. Its translation is CASSVISGPNNEQFF.